This entry concerns a single T cell receptor (beta chain). The data originate from a study of OX40 agonist ivuxolimab in advanced cancers. Libraries were prepared by immunoSEQ multiplex PCR; TCRdb keeps only in-frame clonotypes and omits some of them. The table records about 16,000 clones, around 90% of them present only once. The CDR3 runs to 15 residues. The germline V gene has CDR1 SGHAT and CDR2 FQNNGV. Trimming removed 3 bases from V and 6 bases from J; junction bases left unmatched: 5. The chain has TRBV11-2 and TRBJ2-2, with TRBD1 matching over 9 bases. This sequence was found in an adult with an advanced solid tumor such as melanoma, head and neck, liver or kidney cancer. The input for sequencing was CD4+ or CD8+ T cells sorted from blood, taken in a trial of the OX40 agonist ivuxolimab. The CDR3 region has the DNA TGTGCCAGCAGCTTCCAACAGGGGGCCGCCGGGGAGCTGTTTTTT. Its translation is CASSFQQGAAGELFF. Based on the CDR3 plus reference TRBV11-2 and TRBJ2-2, the full variable domain is EAGVAQSPRYKIIEKRQSVAFWCNPISGHATLYWYQQILGQGPKLLIQFQNNGVVDDSQLPKDRFSAERLKGVDSTLKIQPAKLEDSAVYLCASSFQQGAAGELFFGEGSRLTVL.